A single sample is the source of the 14 T cell receptor beta chains below, sequenced in a study of blood T cell dynamics during melanoma immunotherapy. The time point: pre-treatment baseline. The protocol was immunoSEQ multiplex PCR, while the TCRdb copy is restricted to in-frame clones and leaves out a portion. The table has approximately 17,000 clones, approximately 93% seen once; the top ten hold around 1.7%. The material sequenced was blood, taken from a patient treated with checkpoint blockade. All receptors derive from a human donor with melanoma.

The genes are TRBV5-8 and TRBJ2-5; D call uncertain. Germline V CDR1 and CDR2: SGHTS, YDEGEE. Between the trimmed V and J ends, which lost 3 bases and 1 base, there was a span of 10 bases. This CDR3 has 14 amino acids. CDR3 amino acids: CASSWVRIQETQYF. DNA for the CDR3: TGTGCCAGCAGCTGGGTCCGAATCCAAGAGACCCAGTACTTC.

The chain combines TRBV19 with TRBJ1-5; D gene unclear. Germline V lookup: CDR1 LNHDA, CDR2 SQIVND (reference sequence). Trimming pared 8 bases from V and 0 bases from J, leaving 8 bases between. CDR3 length: 13 amino acids. The CDR3 coding sequence is TGTGCCAGTGGTTTATATAGCAATCAGCCCCAGCATTTT. Translated: CASGLYSNQPQHF.

This clone is a singleton in its sample. CDR3 residues: CASIPVGAPNTEAFF. For the CDR3, the DNA is TGTGCCAGCATACCCGTAGGGGCCCCGAACACTGAAGCTTTCTTT. The chain is built from TRBV5-6 and TRBJ1-1; the D gene is possibly TRBD1 (5 bases). The CDR3 runs to 15 residues. Germline CDR1 reads SGHDT; CDR2 reads YYEEEE. With 6 bases removed from V and 1 base from J, the gap between germline ends came to 16 bases.

The CDR3 protein is CENSLWLRSGNTIYF. The CDR3 nucleotides are TGTGAGAATTCTCTCTGGCTTCGCTCTGGAAACACCATATATTTT. The genes are TRBV6-7 and TRBJ1-3; no clear D. TRBV6-7 is given ORF status, its function remaining uncertain. The CDR3 is 15 residues long.

This chain joins TRBV5-1 and TRBJ2-2, with a tentative D call TRBD2 (6 bases). From germline, CDR1 is SGHRS and CDR2 YFSETQ. The CDR3 sequence is 14 residues long. Trimming took off 6 bases at V and 4 bases at J, with 13 bases between the two ends. The CDR3 coding sequence is TGCGCCAGCACGGGGCGGGGAGTCACCGGGGAGCTGTTTTTT. It is translated as CASTGRGVTGELFF. Variable domain in full (rest from reference TRBV5-1 and TRBJ2-2): KAGVTQTPRYLIKTRGQQVTLSCSPISGHRSVSWYQQTPGQGLQFLFEYFSETQRNKGNFPGRFSGRQFSNSRSEMNVSTLELGDSALYLCASTGRGVTGELFFGEGSRLTVL.

The chain is built from TRBV21-1 and TRBJ2-7; whether TRBD1, the table's D call, matches the DNA was not checked. TRBV21-1 is deemed a pseudogene. CDR3 length: 16 amino acids. The CDR3 DNA sequence: TGTGCCAGCAGCAAGCCGGGACAGAGGAAGCTTTACGAGCAGTACTTC. Residues: CASSKPGQRKLYEQYF.

The gene calls are TRBV7-6 and TRBJ1-5; no definite D call. The V end lost 0 bases, the J end lost 4 bases, and 4 bases lay between the germline ends. CDR3 size: 13 residues. The germline V gene has CDR1 SGHVS and CDR2 FNYEAQ. The CDR3: CASSLARNQPQHF. CDR3 nucleotides: TGTGCCAGCAGCTTAGCCCGAAATCAGCCCCAGCATTTT.

In DNA form, the CDR3 reads TGTGCCAGCAGCTTTCCCGACAGGGTTTCCTACGAGCAGTACTTC. Amino acids: CASSFPDRVSYEQYF. The V call is TRBV7-9, the J call TRBJ2-7, with 7 bases matching TRBD1. Unmatched junction bases numbered 6, after V lost 3 bases and J lost 1 base. The germline gives CDR1 SEHNR, CDR2 FQNEAQ (reference sequence). The CDR3 covers 15 residues.

The CDR3 nucleotides are TGTGCCAGCTCACCACCGAATGGGGCTGGGAACACTGAAGCTTTCTTT. It yields the protein CASSPPNGAGNTEAFF. The chain couples TRBV18 to TRBJ1-1; tentative D call: TRBD1 (5 bases). V lost 0 bases to trimming and J lost 1 base, with 12 bases between them. The CDR3 totals 16 residues. Germline values: CDR1 KGHSH, CDR2 LQKENI.

The chain employs TRBV5-4 and TRBJ2-7, with D hard to call. Trimming took off 2 bases at V and 2 bases at J, with 14 bases between the two ends. Germline-derived CDR1 and CDR2 are SGHNT and YYREEE (reference sequence). The CDR3 covers 15 residues. The CDR3 DNA follows: TGTGCCAGCAGCTTAGGCAGAAAAGTACCCTACGAGCAGTACTTC. As protein: CASSLGRKVPYEQYF.

The rearrangement uses TRBV27 and TRBJ2-7, with 10 bases matching TRBD2. The CDR3 is 15 residues long. The V and J ends lost 7 bases and 1 base, in that order; junction bases with no gene match: 7. Germline V gene data show CDR1 as MNHEY and CDR2 as SMNVEV (reference sequence). The CDR3 loop is CASKGASGGSYEQYF. The CDR3 nucleotides read TGTGCCAGCAAGGGGGCTAGCGGGGGTTCCTACGAGCAGTACTTC.

J is TRBJ2-1 and V is TRBV30, with no clear D. The CDR3 extends over 16 amino acids. The germline V gene has CDR1 GTSNPN and CDR2 SVGIG (reference sequence). V dropped 3 bases and J dropped 6 bases, with 21 bases sitting between them. CDR3 coding DNA: TGTGCCTGGAGGCACCCCGACCCTCGTACGGGCAATGAGCAGTTCTTC. Translated: CAWRHPDPRTGNEQFF.

The chain carries TRBV2 and TRBJ2-5; D call uncertain. This CDR3 contains 13 residues. Germline CDR1 and CDR2: SNHLY and FYNNEI. V was shortened by 8 bases and J by 1 base, with 11 bases between the two germline ends. This CDR3 is CASAWTVQETQYF. CDR3 bases: TGTGCCAGCGCCTGGACCGTCCAAGAGACCCAGTACTTC.

J is TRBJ1-1 and V is TRBV6-5; TRBD1 matches at 7 bases. V lost 2 bases to trimming and J lost 5 bases; unmatched junction nucleotides: 2. The CDR3 totals 13 residues. The germline V gene encodes CDR1 MNHEY and CDR2 SVGAGI. For the CDR3, the DNA is TGTGCCAGCAGTTACAGGGGGCCGACTGAAGCTTTCTTT. Translation: CASSYRGPTEAFF.